This T cell receptor beta chain emerged from a study of T-cell memory formation after mild COVID-19. It was 5'RACE with constant-segment primers that produced the TCR alpha and TCR beta cDNA libraries, which carried sample barcodes and UMIs. Each CDR3 protein is one row after TCRdb ran MiXCR on the 5' RACE reads. Here the sample spans roughly 250,000 distinct CDR3 sequences, 16% being singletons. Study results and caveats: Some SARS-CoV-2-responding clones were already detected in memory before infection. Later expanders leaned CD4+, whereas clones that contracted between day 15 and 85 were balanced CD4/CD8. Researchers report contracting CD4+ clones mostly in CM and EM, with CD8+ clones in EMRA.

CDR1 is SGHRS, CDR2 YFSETQ, per germline. V lost 0 bases, J lost 2 bases, and 9 bases lay in between. The CDR3 is made up of 15 amino acids. This clonotype was detected a few times. Its target is unknown. The V gene is TRBV5-1, the J gene TRBJ2-1; D gene uncertain. The sequenced sample consisted of PBMCs or a T cell subset sorted from them (not recorded which). The receptor was derived from a man between 18 and 29 years old who had mild COVID-19 (a few samples of this study predate the infection). Cell type and time point are not known. The CDR3 DNA is TGCGCCAGCAGCTTGGCGGCTTTGACCTACAATGAGCAGTTCTTC. Its translation is CASSLAALTYNEQFF.